The TCR beta chain under discussion was sequenced for a study of post-analysis software for immune sequencing data. Regarding the study as a whole: Strong co-clustering by F measure was evident for samples that had been prepared in the same batch. Elevated frequency relative to controls characterized a handful of TRBV segments in patients, TRBV5-6, TRBV5-1 and TRBV20-1 among them. Controls significantly exceeded multiple sclerosis patients in normalized Chao1 diversity.

This clonotype was seen ten or more times. Its target is not known. Libraries were made from TCR beta cDNA, and they carried unique molecular identifiers. TCRdb fed the PCR reads into MiXCR, producing one record per CDR3 protein. Seen here are fewer than 550,000 distinct CDR3 sequences, less than 40% observed once, and the top ten hold 4.5% to 7.5%. Germline CDR1 and CDR2: SQVTM and ANQGSEA. This CDR3 is 11 amino acids long. V shed 7 bases and J shed 5 bases, with 12 bases lying between them. The source of this sequence is a girl under 18 with multiple sclerosis. The V gene is TRBV29-1, the J gene TRBJ2-7, with TRBD1 as a possible D gene (5 bases). Source material: blood. Here the CDR3 DNA reads TGCAGCGCCCAGGGTCAACACGAGCAGTACTTC. This translates into CSAQGQHEQYF.